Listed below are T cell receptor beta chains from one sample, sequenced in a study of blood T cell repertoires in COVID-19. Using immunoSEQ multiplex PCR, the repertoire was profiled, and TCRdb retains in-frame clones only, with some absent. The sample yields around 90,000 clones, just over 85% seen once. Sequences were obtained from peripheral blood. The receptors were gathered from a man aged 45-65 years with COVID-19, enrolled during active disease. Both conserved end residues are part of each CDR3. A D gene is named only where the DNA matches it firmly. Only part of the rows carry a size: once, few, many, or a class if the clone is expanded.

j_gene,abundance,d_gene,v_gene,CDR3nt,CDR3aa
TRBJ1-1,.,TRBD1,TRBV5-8,TGTGCCAGCAGTTTGATGACAGGGGGTTCGTCTGAAGCTTTCTTT,CASSLMTGGSSEAFF
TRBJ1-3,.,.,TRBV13,TGTGCCAGCAGCCCCCGTCTTCGCTCTGGAAACACCATATATTTT,CASSPRLRSGNTIYF
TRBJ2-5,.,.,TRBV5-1,TGCGCCAGCAGCGAAGACAGGAAAGAGACCCAGTACTTC,CASSEDRKETQYF
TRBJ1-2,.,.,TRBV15,TGTGCCACCAGCGCCCAACCCGGGATCTATGGCTACACCTTC,CATSAQPGIYGYTF
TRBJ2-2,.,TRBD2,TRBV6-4,TGTGCCAGCAGTGACGGGAGCGGGGGGAACACCGGGGAGCTGTTTTTT,CASSDGSGGNTGELFF
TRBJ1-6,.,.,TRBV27,TGTGCCAGCAGTTTTACAGGGATGACACCCCTCCACTTT,CASSFTGMTPLHF
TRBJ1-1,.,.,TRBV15,TGTGCCACCAGCAGAGATCCAGACAGGCCGAACACTGAAGCTTTCTTT,CATSRDPDRPNTEAFF
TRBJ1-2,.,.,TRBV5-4,TGTGCCAGCAGCCTCGGGACTCTTGGCTACACCTTC,CASSLGTLGYTF
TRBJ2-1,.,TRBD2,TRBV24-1,TGTGCCACCGGTTCTAGCGGGGGGAGCTCCTACAATGAGCAGTTCTTC,CATGSSGGSSYNEQFF
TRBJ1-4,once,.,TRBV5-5,TGTGCCAGCAGCCAGGGTCCCACTAATGAAAAACTGTTTTTT,CASSQGPTNEKLFF
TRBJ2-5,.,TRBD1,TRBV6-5,TGTGCCAGCAGTTACGGGACAGGGAGAGGAGGAGAGACCCAGTACTTC,CASSYGTGRGGETQYF
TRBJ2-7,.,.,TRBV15,TGTGCCACCAGCAGAGATCCACGGGACATCTACGAGCAGTACTTC,CATSRDPRDIYEQYF
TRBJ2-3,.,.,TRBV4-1,TGCGCCAGCAGCCAAACACGGGCAGATACGCAGTATTTT,CASSQTRADTQYF
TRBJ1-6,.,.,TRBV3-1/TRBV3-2,TGTGCCAGCAGCCTGGGCCCAGCTCTCTCCTATAATTCACCCCTCCACTTT,CASSLGPALSYNSPLHF
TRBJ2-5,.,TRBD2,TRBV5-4,TGTGCCAGCAGTCGAACTAGCGGGGGGGCTGAGACCCAGTACTTC,CASSRTSGGAETQYF
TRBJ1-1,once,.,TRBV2,TGTGCCACCAGTAGGGGCCCCACTGAAGCTTTCTTT,CATSRGPTEAFF
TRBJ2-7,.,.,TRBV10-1,TGCGCCAGCTCCGAGGGTCCCAACGAGCAGTACTTC,CASSEGPNEQYF
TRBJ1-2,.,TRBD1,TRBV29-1,TGCAGCGTTGAAGCCCCCGACAGGGGCTATGGCTACACCTTC,CSVEAPDRGYGYTF
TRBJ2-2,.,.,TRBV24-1,TGTGCCACCAGTGGGCCAGGGGTCGGGGAGCTGTTTTTT,CATSGPGVGELFF
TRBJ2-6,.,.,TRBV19,TGTGCCAGTAGTATAGTTTTCCGAACTAGAACCATCTCTGGGGCCAACGTCCTGACTTTC,CASSIVFRTRTISGANVLTF
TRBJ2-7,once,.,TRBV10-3,TGTGCCATCAGTGATGCGTCCTACGAGCAGTACTTC,CAISDASYEQYF
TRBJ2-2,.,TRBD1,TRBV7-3,TGTGCCAGCAGCTTAATCGGACAGGGGGCGTTCGGGGAGCTGTTTTTT,CASSLIGQGAFGELFF
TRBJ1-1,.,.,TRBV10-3,TGTGCCATCACCTCACAAACAGGGTACACTGAAGCTTTCTTT,CAITSQTGYTEAFF
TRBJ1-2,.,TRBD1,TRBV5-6,TGTGCCAGCAGCTTTGTGGTGGGACAGGACTACTATGGCTACACCTTC,CASSFVVGQDYYGYTF
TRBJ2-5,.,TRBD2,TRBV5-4,TGTGCCAGCAGCTTGGATCTACTAGCGGGGAAGGAGACCCAGTACTTC,CASSLDLLAGKETQYF
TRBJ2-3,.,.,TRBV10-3,TGTGCCATCAGTGAGCCAAGACGGACAGCTAGCACAGATACGCAGTATTTT,CAISEPRRTASTDTQYF
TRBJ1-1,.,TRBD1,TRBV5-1,TGCGCCAGCAGCCTAATGACAGGGCCCGGACTCGGAACTGAAGCTTTCTTT,CASSLMTGPGLGTEAFF
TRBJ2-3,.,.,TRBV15,TGTGCCACCAGCAGACACAGCGCGGGGACAGATACGCAGTATTTT,CATSRHSAGTDTQYF
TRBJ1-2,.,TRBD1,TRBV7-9,TGTGCCAGCAGCTTACCGGGACAGGGTGGCTACACCTTC,CASSLPGQGGYTF
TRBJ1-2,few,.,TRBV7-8,TGTGCCAGCAGCTTAGAAGCAGGGCTGGGCTATGGCTACACCTTC,CASSLEAGLGYGYTF
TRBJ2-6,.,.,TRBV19,TGTGCCAGTAGTATTTGGAGGGTGGGGGCCAACGTCCTGACTTTC,CASSIWRVGANVLTF
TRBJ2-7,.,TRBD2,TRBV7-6,TGTGCCAGCAGCTCCATGGGGGGGGTTCCCTACGAGCAGTACTTC,CASSSMGGVPYEQYF
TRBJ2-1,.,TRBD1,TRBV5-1,TGCGCCAGCAGCTTGGTGAGGACAGGGGCCCCCGGCTCCTACAATGAGCAGTTCTTC,CASSLVRTGAPGSYNEQFF
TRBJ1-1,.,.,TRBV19,TGTGCCAGTACCTACCGGGGGGGTAGTCGGAACACTGAAGCTTTCTTT,CASTYRGGSRNTEAFF
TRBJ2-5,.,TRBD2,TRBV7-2,TGTGCCAGCAGCCCCTATGGGTCGCGGGGGGCCCAGTACCAAGAGACCCAGTACTTC,CASSPYGSRGAQYQETQYF
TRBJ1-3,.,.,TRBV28,TGTGCCAGCAGTTTAAGGTCAGGGGCGGGAAACACCATATATTTT,CASSLRSGAGNTIYF
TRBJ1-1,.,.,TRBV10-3,TGTGCCATCAGCGGAGGCCGGGGACTCCGGAACACTGAAGCTTTCTTT,CAISGGRGLRNTEAFF
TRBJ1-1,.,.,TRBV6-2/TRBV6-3,TGTGCCAGCAGTTACTCGCGGGGGTCCACTGAAGCTTTCTTT,CASSYSRGSTEAFF
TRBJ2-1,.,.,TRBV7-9,TGTGCCAGCAGCTTACGCAGGGGCCATGAGCAGTTCTTC,CASSLRRGHEQFF
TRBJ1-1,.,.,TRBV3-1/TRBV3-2,TGTGCCAGCTCCCAGGGCTGGAACACTGAAGCTTTCTTT,CASSQGWNTEAFF
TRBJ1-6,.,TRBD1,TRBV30,TGTGCCTGGAGTTCCCGGGACAGCAATTCACCCCTCCACTTT,CAWSSRDSNSPLHF
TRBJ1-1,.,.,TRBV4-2,TGTGCCAGCAGCCAAGATGGGGGGTTGGACACTGAAGCTTTCTTT,CASSQDGGLDTEAFF
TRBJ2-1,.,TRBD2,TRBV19,TGTGCCAGTAGTATAGGCGGGGGGGCCTATGAGCAGTTCTTC,CASSIGGGAYEQFF
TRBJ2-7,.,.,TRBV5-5,TGTGCCAGCAGCTTGGTGGGAGTTTGGTACTTC,CASSLVGVWYF
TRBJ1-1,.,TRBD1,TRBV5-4,TGTGCCAGCAGCTCGCGGACAGGGCCGAACACTGAAGCTTTCTTT,CASSSRTGPNTEAFF